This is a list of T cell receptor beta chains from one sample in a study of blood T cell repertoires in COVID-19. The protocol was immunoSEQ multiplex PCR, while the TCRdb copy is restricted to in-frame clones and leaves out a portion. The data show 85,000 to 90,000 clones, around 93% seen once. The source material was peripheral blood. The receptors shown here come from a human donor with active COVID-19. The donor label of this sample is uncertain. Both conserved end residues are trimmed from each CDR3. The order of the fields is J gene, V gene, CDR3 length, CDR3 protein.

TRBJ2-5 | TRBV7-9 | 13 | ASSLGAGGQETQY
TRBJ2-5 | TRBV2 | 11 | ASSQSYQETQY
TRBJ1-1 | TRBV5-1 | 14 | ASSPERQGKNTEAF
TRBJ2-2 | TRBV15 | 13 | ATSSLAGGSGELF
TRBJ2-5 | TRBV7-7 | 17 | ASSRAGLAGGLVQETQY
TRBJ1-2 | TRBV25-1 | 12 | ASSELVQGFGYT
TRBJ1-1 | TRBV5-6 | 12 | ASSLGQWNTEAF
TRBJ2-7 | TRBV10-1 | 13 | ASSETSGGIYEQY
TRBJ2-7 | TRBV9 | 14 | ASSVVDRAVAYEQY
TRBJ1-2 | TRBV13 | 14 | ASSLWRGAQNYGYT
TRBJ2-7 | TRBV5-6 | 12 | ASSHGAKPYEQY
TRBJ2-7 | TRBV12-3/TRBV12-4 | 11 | ASRTRTHYEQY
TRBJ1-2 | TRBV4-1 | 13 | ASSNREGGVGGYT
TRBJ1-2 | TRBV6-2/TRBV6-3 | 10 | ASSDRVDGYT
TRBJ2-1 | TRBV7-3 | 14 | ASSPGGGSSYNEQF
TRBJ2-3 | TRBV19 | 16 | ASSTWTSGGLSTDTQY
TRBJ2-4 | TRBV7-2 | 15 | ASTPPRGAWAKNIQY
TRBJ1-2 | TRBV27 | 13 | ASSLRTGRVGGYT
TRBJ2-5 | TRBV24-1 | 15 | ATSDPPGQGGGETQY
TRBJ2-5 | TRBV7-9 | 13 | ASSYERGSLETQY
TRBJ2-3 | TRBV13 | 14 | ASSSLTSGLTDTQY
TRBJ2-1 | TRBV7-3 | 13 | ASSTDRSSYNEQF
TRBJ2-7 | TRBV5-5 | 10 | ASSSPGYEQY
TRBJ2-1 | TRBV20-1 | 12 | SASWGGHYNEQF
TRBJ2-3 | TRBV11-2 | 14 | ASSLDSGGSTDTQY
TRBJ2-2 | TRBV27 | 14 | ASSLLSGVNTGELF
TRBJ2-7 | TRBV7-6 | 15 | ASSLARTGWDYYEQY
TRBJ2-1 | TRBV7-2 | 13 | ASSPDLTSDNEQF
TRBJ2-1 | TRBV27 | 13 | ASSPGTSGGNEQF
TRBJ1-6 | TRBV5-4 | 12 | ASRNGTANSPLH
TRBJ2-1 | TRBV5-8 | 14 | ASRGGTVSSYNEQF
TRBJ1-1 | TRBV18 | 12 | ASSPPGHNTEAF
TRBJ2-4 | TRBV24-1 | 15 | ATSEGTSGGLKNIQY
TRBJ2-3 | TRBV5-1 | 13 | ASKGTRVGTDTQY
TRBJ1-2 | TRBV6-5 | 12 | ASRARGGLVGYT
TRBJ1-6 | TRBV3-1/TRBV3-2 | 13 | ASSQELPGTSPLH
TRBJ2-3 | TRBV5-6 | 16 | ASSLARLARITTDTQY
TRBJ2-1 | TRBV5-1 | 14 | ASSHPPSSGVNEQF
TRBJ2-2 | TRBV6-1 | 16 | ASSEGGTGSVPTGELF
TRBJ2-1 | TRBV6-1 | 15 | ASSEGKGTGSYNEQF
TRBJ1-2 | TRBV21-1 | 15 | ASSYTDRGLTHYGYT
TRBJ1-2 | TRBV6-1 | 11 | ASSFGTGRGYT
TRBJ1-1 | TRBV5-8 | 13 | ASSPYTGGRTEAF
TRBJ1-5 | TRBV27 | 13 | ASSAGTGGNQPQH
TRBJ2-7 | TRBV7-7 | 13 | ASSLDGTGVYEQY
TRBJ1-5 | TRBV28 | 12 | ASTGWIIGQPQH
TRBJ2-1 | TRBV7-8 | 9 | ASSHNNEQF
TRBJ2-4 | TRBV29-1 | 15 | SVEVWASGFAKNIQY
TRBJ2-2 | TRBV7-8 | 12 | ASSSGTDTGELF
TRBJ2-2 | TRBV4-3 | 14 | ASSQLVGSNTGELF
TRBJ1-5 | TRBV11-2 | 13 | ASSRQVNSNQPQH
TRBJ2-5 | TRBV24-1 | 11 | ATSLGSEETQY
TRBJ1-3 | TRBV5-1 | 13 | ASSLGASSGNTIY
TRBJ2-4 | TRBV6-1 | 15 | ASSEDAHRATSDIQY
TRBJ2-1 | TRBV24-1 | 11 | ATGGSSYNEQF
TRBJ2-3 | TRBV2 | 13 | ASSVGRGDPDTQY
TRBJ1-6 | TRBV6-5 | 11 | ASTLDRSSPLH
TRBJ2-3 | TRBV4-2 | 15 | ASSQVVRGGQADTQY
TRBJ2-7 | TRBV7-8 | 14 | ASSLTSGGADYEQY
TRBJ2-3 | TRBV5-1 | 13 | ASSLASTSTDTQY